This T cell receptor beta chain comes out of a study of blood T cell repertoires in COVID-19. The V gene's germline CDR1 is MDHEN and CDR2 SYDVKM. This CDR3 is built from 15 residues. V lost 2 bases to trimming and J lost 6 bases; unmatched junction nucleotides: 10. Sequencing used immunoSEQ multiplex PCR; TCRdb keeps in-frame clones, though not all of them. Here the sample spans more than 85,000 clones, roughly 81% being singletons. The sample was peripheral blood. The rearrangement uses TRBV28 and TRBJ2-7, with 7 bases identical to TRBD2. This sequence originates from a woman in her sixties or seventies with acute or convalescent COVID-19. DNA of the CDR3: TGTGCCAGCAGTTTACGAAGCGGGAAAGTCTCCGAGCAGTACTTC. This gives the protein CASSLRSGKVSEQYF. The variable domain in full, with the rest retrieved from reference TRBV28 and TRBJ2-7, is DVKVTQSSRYLVKRTGEKVFLECVQDMDHENMFWYRQDPGLGLRLIYFSYDVKMKEKGDIPEGYSVSREKKERFSLILESASTNQTSMYLCASSLRSGKVSEQYFGPGTRLTVT.